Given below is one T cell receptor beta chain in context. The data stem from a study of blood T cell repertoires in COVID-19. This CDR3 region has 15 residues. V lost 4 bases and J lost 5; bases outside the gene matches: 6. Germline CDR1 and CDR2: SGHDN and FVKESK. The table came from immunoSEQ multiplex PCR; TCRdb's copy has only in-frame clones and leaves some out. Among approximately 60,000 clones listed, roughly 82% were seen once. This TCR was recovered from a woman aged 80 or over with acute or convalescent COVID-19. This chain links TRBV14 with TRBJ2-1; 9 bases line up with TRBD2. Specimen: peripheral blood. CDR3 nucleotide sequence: TGTGCCAGCAGCCTCCTAGCGGGACTAAACAATGAGCAGTTCTTC. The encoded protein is CASSLLAGLNNEQFF.